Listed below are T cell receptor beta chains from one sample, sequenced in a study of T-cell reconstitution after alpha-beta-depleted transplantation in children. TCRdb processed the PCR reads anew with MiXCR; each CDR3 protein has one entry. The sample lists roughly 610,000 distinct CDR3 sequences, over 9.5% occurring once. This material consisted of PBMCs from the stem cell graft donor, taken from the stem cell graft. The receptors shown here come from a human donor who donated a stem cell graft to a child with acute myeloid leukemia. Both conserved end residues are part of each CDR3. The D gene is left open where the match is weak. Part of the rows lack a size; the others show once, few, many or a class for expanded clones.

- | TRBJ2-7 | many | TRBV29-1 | TGCAGCGTTGTAATTGCAAGGGGCTTC | CSVVIARGF
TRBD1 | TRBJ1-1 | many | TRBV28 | TGTGCCAGCAGTTTGGGGACAGGGGGCAACACTGAAGCTTTCTTT | CASSLGTGGNTEAFF
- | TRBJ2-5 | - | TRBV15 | TGTGCCACCAGCAGAGGACTACCACAAGAGACCCAGTACTTC | CATSRGLPQETQYF
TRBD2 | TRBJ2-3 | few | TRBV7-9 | TGTGCCAGCACCATGGGAGGGTCCGCAGATACGCAGTATTTT | CASTMGGSADTQYF
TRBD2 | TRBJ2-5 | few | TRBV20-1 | TGCAGCGGGACTAGCGGGGCCCCTGTTGAGACCCAGTACTTC | CSGTSGAPVETQYF
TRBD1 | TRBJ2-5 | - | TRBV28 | TGTGCCAGCAGTCCGCCCCGACAGGGGGGCCAAGAGACCCAGTACTTC | CASSPPRQGGQETQYF
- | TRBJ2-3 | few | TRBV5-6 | TGTGCCAGCAGCTATGGGGTACAGACTAGCACAGATACGCAGTATTTT | CASSYGVQTSTDTQYF
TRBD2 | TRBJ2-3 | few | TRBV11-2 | TGTGCCAGCAGCTTACCAGCGGGAGCCCTACCTAGCACAGATACGCAGTATTTT | CASSLPAGALPSTDTQYF
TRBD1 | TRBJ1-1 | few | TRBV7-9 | TGTGCCAGCAGGTCTCGGGACAGAAACACTGAAGCTTTCTTT | CASRSRDRNTEAFF
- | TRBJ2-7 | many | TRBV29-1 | TGCAGCGTTGATGATTCCCACGACTACGAGCAGTACTTC | CSVDDSHDYEQYF
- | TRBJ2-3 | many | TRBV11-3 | TGTGCCAGCAGCTTAAATGCGATAGATACGCAGTATTTT | CASSLNAIDTQYF
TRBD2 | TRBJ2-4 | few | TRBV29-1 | TGCAGCGTGCGGGGGGTAGGGGCCAAAAACATTCAGTACTTC | CSVRGVGAKNIQYF
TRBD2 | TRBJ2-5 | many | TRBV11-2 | TGTGCCAGCAGCTTAGGGACAGCGGGAGGGCAAGAGACCCAGTACTTC | CASSLGTAGGQETQYF
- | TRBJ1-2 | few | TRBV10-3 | TGTGCCATCAAGGACAGCTCTAACTATGGCTACACCTTC | CAIKDSSNYGYTF
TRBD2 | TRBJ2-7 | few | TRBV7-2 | TGTGCCAGCAGCGCACGTAGCGGGAGTCCCTACGAGCAGTACTTC | CASSARSGSPYEQYF
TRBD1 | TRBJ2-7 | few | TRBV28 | TGTGCCAGCAGTTTGGGACAGCGCCAGTACTTC | CASSLGQRQYF
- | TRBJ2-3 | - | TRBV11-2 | TGTGCCAGCAGCTTAGAAGTAGGAGCGGGCCCTAGCAGCACAGATACGCAGTATTTT | CASSLEVGAGPSSTDTQYF
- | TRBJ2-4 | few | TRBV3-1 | TGTGCCAGCAGTAGCGGACAGGTCAAAAACATTCAGTACTTC | CASSSGQVKNIQYF
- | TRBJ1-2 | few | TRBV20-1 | TGCAGTGCTAGAAGGTCAGGGGAAACGAGCTATGGCTACACCTTC | CSARRSGETSYGYTF
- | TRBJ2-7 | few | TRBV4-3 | TGCGCCAGCAGCCACTTGGACGGCTACGAGCAGTACTTC | CASSHLDGYEQYF
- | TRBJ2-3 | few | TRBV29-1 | TGCAGCGTTGAGGGCTTCCTGGGGGCAGATACGCAGTATTTT | CSVEGFLGADTQYF
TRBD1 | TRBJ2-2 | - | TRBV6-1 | TGTGCCAGCAGCCCGGGACAGGGGGTCACCGGGGAGCTGTTTTTT | CASSPGQGVTGELFF
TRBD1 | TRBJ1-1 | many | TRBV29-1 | TGCAGCGTGACAGGGGGAGTGACTGAAGCTTTCTTT | CSVTGGVTEAFF
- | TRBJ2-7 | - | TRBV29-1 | TGCAGCCTTACGGACGGCCACGAGCAGTACTTC | CSLTDGHEQYF
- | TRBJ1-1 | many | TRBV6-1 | TGTGCCAGCGGTGAAGCTTTCTTT | CASGEAFF
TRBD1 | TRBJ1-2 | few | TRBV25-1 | TGTGCCAGCAAAGACAGGGCCTATGGCTACACCTTC | CASKDRAYGYTF
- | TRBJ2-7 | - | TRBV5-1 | TGCGCCAGCAGCTTTAACCTAGGGGTTCGCGAGCAGTACTTC | CASSFNLGVREQYF
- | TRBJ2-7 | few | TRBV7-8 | TGTGCCAGCAGCTTACTACAATCTTACGAGCAGTACTTC | CASSLLQSYEQYF
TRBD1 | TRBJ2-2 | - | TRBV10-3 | TGTGCCACCTACGGGACAGGGGGCCCCACCGGGGAGCTGTTTTTT | CATYGTGGPTGELFF
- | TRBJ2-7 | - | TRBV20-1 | TGCAGTGCTAGTCCGCTGGTGTTGGGTGAGCAGTACTTC | CSASPLVLGEQYF
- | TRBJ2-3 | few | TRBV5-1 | TGCGCCAGTACTCTAGGGACCTCGGGGGATACGCAGTATTTT | CASTLGTSGDTQYF
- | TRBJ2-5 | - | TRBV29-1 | TGCAGCGTTGAAGGAGGGGGGCCGGAGACCCAGTACTTC | CSVEGGGPETQYF
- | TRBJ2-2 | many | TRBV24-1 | TGTGCCACCAGTGCCCTGGGGGTAGCGACCGTCGGGGAGCTGTTTTTT | CATSALGVATVGELFF
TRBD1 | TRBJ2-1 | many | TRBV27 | TGTGCCAGCAGTCTCGGGACAGGACTATACAATGAGCAGTTCTTC | CASSLGTGLYNEQFF
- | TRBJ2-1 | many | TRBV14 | TGTGCCAGCAGCCAAGGGGGAGGCTACTCCTACAATGAGCAGTTCTTC | CASSQGGGYSYNEQFF
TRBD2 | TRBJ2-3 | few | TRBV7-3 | TGTGCCAGCAGCCGAGGACTAGCGGGAGGCCTAAGCACAGATACGCAGTATTTT | CASSRGLAGGLSTDTQYF
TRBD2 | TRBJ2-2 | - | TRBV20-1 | TGCAGTGCGAGTGAGGGAGGGCCGACCGGGGAGCTGTTTTTT | CSASEGGPTGELFF
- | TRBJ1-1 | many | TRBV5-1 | TGCGCCAGCAGCCCCAATAGTGGTAGCACTGAAGCTTTCTTT | CASSPNSGSTEAFF
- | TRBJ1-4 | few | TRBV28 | TGTGCCAGCAGTTCGGATGAAAAACTGTTTTTT | CASSSDEKLFF
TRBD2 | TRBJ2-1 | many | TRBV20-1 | TGCAGTGCTCATAGCCCTAGCGGGAGCCACGGTGAGCAGTTCTTC | CSAHSPSGSHGEQFF
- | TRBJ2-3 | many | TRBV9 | TGTGCCAGCAGACCGGGACTGGTCATGGATACGCAGTATTTT | CASRPGLVMDTQYF
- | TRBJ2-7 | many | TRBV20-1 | TGCAGTGCTAGAGGGGACACCTCCTACGAGCAGTACTTC | CSARGDTSYEQYF
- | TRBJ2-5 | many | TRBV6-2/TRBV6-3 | TGTGCCAGCAGTAGTGACAGGTTAAGGGAGACCCAGTACTTC | CASSSDRLRETQYF
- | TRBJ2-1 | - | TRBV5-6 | TGTGCCAGCAGCCAACCTCGGGGGAGTAGGTACAATGAGCAGTTCTTC | CASSQPRGSRYNEQFF
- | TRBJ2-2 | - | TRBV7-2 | TGTGCCAGCAGCTTATTGGAGGGAAGAATGTTTTTT | CASSLLEGRMFF
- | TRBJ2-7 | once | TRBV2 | TGTGCCAGCATTGGAGGGAGCTCCTACGAGCAGTACTTC | CASIGGSSYEQYF
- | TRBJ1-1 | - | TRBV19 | TGTGCCAGTAGTATCAACTTTCAGGGTATGAACACTGAAGCTTTCTTT | CASSINFQGMNTEAFF
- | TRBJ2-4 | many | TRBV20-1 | TGCAGTGCTAGACTAGCTGGGGCACAAAACATTCAGTACTTC | CSARLAGAQNIQYF
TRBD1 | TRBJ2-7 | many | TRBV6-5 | TGTGCCAGCAGTACCCTGACAGGGCGCTTCTCCTACGAGCAGTACTTC | CASSTLTGRFSYEQYF
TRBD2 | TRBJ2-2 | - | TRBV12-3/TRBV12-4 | TGTGCCAGCTGGGGCGGGAGGGCCCCCGGGGAGCTGTTTTTT | CASWGGRAPGELFF
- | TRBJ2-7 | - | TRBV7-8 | TGTGCCAGCAGTTCCCAGTGGGGAGCTGCCTACGAGCAGTACTTC | CASSSQWGAAYEQYF
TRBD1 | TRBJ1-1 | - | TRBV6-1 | TGTGCCACCGGGACAGGGGGGCACACTGAAGCTTTCTTT | CATGTGGHTEAFF
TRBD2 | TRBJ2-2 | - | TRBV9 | TGTGCCAGCAGCGTAGGACGACTAGCGGGAGGTGGGGGGCAATACACCGGGGAGCTGTTTTTT | CASSVGRLAGGGGQYTGELFF